This note documents a single TCR beta chain sequence. What it recognizes is unknown. The CDR3 loop spans 15 amino acids. The V end was cut by 2 bases, the J end by 6 bases, with 15 bases between. Germline assignment: CDR1 SGHRS and CDR2 YFSETQ. The data stem from a study of beta chain features in type 1 diabetes. Expressed TCRB transcripts were sequenced, since all the RNA that had been isolated was reverse transcribed. TCRdb's copy holds only in-frame clones and misses some; the assay was immunoSEQ multiplex PCR. The top ten clones hold around 0.026% of a sample with 200,000 to 300,000 clones, approximately 14% of them seen once. Regarding the study as a whole: Type 1 diabetes patients showed a moderate but significant shortening of TCRB CDR3s in all four CD4+ subsets. In type 1 diabetes patients, VDJ junctions had fewer insertions; deletions at these junctions were more frequent. Researchers could not determine here whether HLA type influences TCRB rearrangement.

This rearrangement joins TRBV5-1 to TRBJ1-5, with D possibly matching TRBD1 (5 bases). Sequenced sample: naive CD4+ T cells from blood. This sequence was found in a woman between 35 and 50 years old in good health. The CDR3 loop reads CASSLGVEYGQPQHF. In DNA, the CDR3 is TGCGCCAGCAGCTTAGGGGTGGAATATGGTCAGCCCCAGCATTTT.